This TCR beta chain was recovered during a study of cytomegalovirus exposure and HLA in healthy donors (dated by TCRdb to about 2017). As for the study more broadly: In an earlier analysis of under 600 of the donors, roughly 300 Gb of sequence data and 95 million to 130 million unique TCR beta sequences from 180 million or so T cells were reported. Around 330 gigabases of sequencing data and 70 million to 95 million unique TCR sequences made up an early release that covered 640 HLA-typed donors. Of the roughly 400 genotyped donors, about 80% fell in the genetic ancestry cluster associated with self-reported Caucasian donors. The aim of the study was to test whether cataloging public T cell receptors could identify signatures of past pathogen exposure. Using immunosequencing, the study profiled T cell repertoires from about 650 subjects and related those repertoires to cytomegalovirus serostatus. In addition to the first cohort of 666 subjects, a separate validation cohort of 120 different subjects was used. The study combined high-throughput TCR immunosequencing, statistical association of individual TCRs with disease status, and machine learning to predict cytomegalovirus infection status. A later analysis re-analyzed previously published TCR beta repertoires from 500 to 700 donors and added high-resolution HLA genotyping to study TCR occurrence patterns. The later analysis used no new phenotypic data to find candidate immune exposures, relying instead on TCR beta sequences and their occurrence across donors. An earlier analysis of 450 to 750 of the donors used high-throughput TCR beta sequencing to judge whether each TCR beta V gene segment behaved as functional or pseudogenic. Donor age, sex, ethnicity and CMV serostatus were collected together with the repertoire data. A later genetic analysis used genome-wide SNP genotypes for about 65% of the roughly 700 donors, treating that subset as a discovery cohort. All discovery cohort repertoires had been generated using a single sequencing platform. HLA typing included class I and class II loci at four-digit resolution. Typing coverage varied by locus: about 620-630 donors for A, B, C, DRB1 and DQB1; approximately 560 for DQA1; some 610 for DPA1; roughly 450 for DPB1. Because of strong linkage in the cohort, four or five DR-DQ haplotypes were treated as single units for association and clustering. Among some 400 genotyped donors of the cohort, an average of around 250,000 unique TCR beta nucleotide sequences was sequenced per donor, of which about 20% were non-productive. The investigation overall reported the following: At a false discovery rate of 0.05, a later analysis linked around 15,000 TCR beta sequences to specific HLA alleles. Broadly in line with IMGT annotations, most TCR beta V segments showed up in productive rearrangements about 90% or about 30% of the time in an earlier analysis of several hundred of the donors. Most CMV-associated TCR beta chains appeared to be HLA-restricted in a later analysis, and the HLA associations seemed to be driven largely by CMV exposure. An association between a missense DCLRE1C variant and V-gene and J-gene trimming of TCR beta chains was found in a later genetic analysis and replicated in an independent cohort. In a later analysis, the rate of TCR association differed among HLA loci, with DRB1 alleles having the most associated TCRs and HLA-C alleles having the fewest. When HLA alleles, especially DR and DQ, strongly co-occurred, TCR associations were difficult to assign to individual alleles. In a later analysis, HLA-associated TCR beta chains were found to be more clonally expanded and to have lower generation probabilities than equally common non-associated chains. Because counts were too low, 15 to 20 rarely observed V segments, including chromosome 9 orphons, were excluded from the earlier analysis of 587 of the donors. Only TCR beta chains were sequenced in this cohort, and the absence of alpha or paired-chain data limited detectable features. According to the authors, the approach could potentially be generalized to other disease states and immunological phenotypes. The 87-base-pair reads could not distinguish some IMGT-functional V segments, including TRBV6-2 and TRBV6-3, so those segments were excluded. A later analysis reported that several top co-occurrence clusters appeared linked to parvovirus B19, influenza, CMV and Epstein-Barr virus. In the study, around 150 TCR beta chains were listed as associated with cytomegalovirus. A group of highly shared sequence variants was considered likely to be a technical artifact of the sequencing pipeline. Sequencing depth was assumed to be roughly uniform across donors in the presence/absence analyses, though that assumption may not hold. Most TCR sequences were seen in very few donors, while some public TCRs were found in many individuals. A later genetic analysis reported fewer N-insertions in productive TCRs among donors in an Asian-associated ancestry cluster than the 666-donor mean. In both the original and validation cohorts, the classifier was reported to diagnose cytomegalovirus status with high specificity and sensitivity. The only immune exposure information available for the cohort was CMV serostatus. A few of the identified cytomegalovirus-associated TCR beta chains were confirmed in vitro to be specific for cytomegalovirus antigens. Linkage disequilibrium might explain the correlated functional status among segregating V segments, but an unknown experimental factor could not be excluded. A further reported finding was that TCR beta sequences accurately predicted the HLA-A and HLA-B alleles for most subjects in the first cohort. Because HLA typing was missing for some donors at each locus, association tests included only the typed subset.

The cohort consisted of some 730 healthy bone marrow donors. Cohort members were all nominally healthy when sampled, although unrecorded immune exposures were likely present. The donor tested CMV seronegative, placing the donor among the 300 to 450 seronegative members of the cohort. A peripheral blood sample was provided by each donor, and peripheral blood mononuclear cells were used for TCR beta sequencing. The Qiagen DNeasy Blood Extraction Kit was used to extract genomic DNA from the blood cell samples. Notes on this clone: Its antigen remains undetermined.

The CDR3 goes from the cysteine to the phenylalanine over 19 residues. The retained sequence is limited to the CDR3, 57 bases, with the frame set at the first base. Receptor amplification or capture employed the immunoSEQ multiplex PCR assay. The multiplex PCR relied on a mix of 60 forward primers for TCR Vbeta segments and 13 reverse primers for TCR Jbeta segments. The CDR3 region of rearranged TCR beta genes was amplified from genomic DNA with a multiplex PCR assay. The Illumina HiSeq System was used to sequence the amplified TCR beta libraries as 87-base-pair reads. Per the source publication's procedure: A later analysis tallied around 82 million unique TCR beta chains across the 640 or so repertoires, and approximately 11 million of those chains were shared by two or more donors. A nearest-neighbor algorithm error-corrected the raw reads and collapsed the reads into unique sequences, merging closely related sequences to remove PCR and sequencing errors. CDR3 sequences were aligned to IMGT reference sequences to assign V, D and J gene segments. For a sequence to be retained, a match of at least six nucleotides was required to both a V gene segment and a J gene segment. A rearrangement was called productive if the CDR3 had no stop codons and remained in frame with V and J, and every other rearrangement was called non-productive. CDR3 was defined by IMGT convention, running from the second conserved V-encoded cysteine to the conserved J-encoded phenylalanine. In an earlier analysis of around 600 of the donors, sequences lacking an unambiguous match to a single V gene segment were excluded. An earlier analysis of 587 of the donors classified V segments as functional when productive rearrangements were above 56.7% and as segregating when the standard deviation between donors was above 5%. A statistical classification framework was developed to diagnose cytomegalovirus status using the catalog of TCR beta chain sequences. In a later analysis, V and J genes were assigned by comparing TCR nucleotide sequences against IMGT/GENE-DB human TR gene sequences. A later analysis assigned CDR3 sequences and most-parsimonious VDJ recombination scenarios with the TCRdist pipeline. A later analysis defined each TCR beta chain by its CDR3 amino acid sequence plus V-gene family, and excluded reads lacking a unique V-gene family. To address suspected cross-contamination and a sequencing artifact, a later analysis removed roughly 640 highly shared, low-generation-probability nucleotide sequences. In a later analysis, a clonal expansion index for each public chain was calculated from normalized within-repertoire ranks of inferred template counts. A later analysis computed generation probabilities with a VDJ recombination model fitted to out-of-frame rearrangements, and checked the results against IGoR. A later analysis scored TCR-TCR, TCR-HLA and TCR-CMV co-occurrence with hypergeometric tests, applying a repertoire-size bias correction to TCR pairs. False discovery rates were estimated in a later analysis by permuting HLA or CMV assignments 20 times. In a later analysis, co-occurring TCRs were grouped with DBSCAN, and TCRdist sequence similarity was added when clustering was performed within HLA-allele-positive subsets. Co-occurrence clustering excluded repertoires with fewer than 30,000 or more than 120,000 public chains, plus five with anomalous nucleotide sharing. The table was pulled from immuneACCESS by TCRdb, which kept in-frame rearrangements only. Such tables lose some clones; where checked, under half of the loss comes from unresolved V genes, and the rest has no known cause. D and trimming were read from the DNA, whereas the V and J calls and clone size are those reported in that table. The sample table includes some 96,000 clones. Clones ranked in the top ten supply around 3.6% of the sample.

The source is a woman in her twenties or thirties in good health and CMV-seronegative. Sequenced sample: PBMCs. This receptor chain uses TRBV21-1 and TRBJ2-7; the table names TRBD2, a call not compared with the DNA. TRBV21-1 is a documented pseudogene. The sequenced DNA is TGTGCCAGCAGCAAACCCCCGGATAGCGGGAGGTTCTTTCGGTACGAGCAGTACTTC. The encoded protein is CASSKPPDSGRFFRYEQYF.